This note documents a single T cell receptor beta chain sequence. This sample was taken from a study of blood T cell repertoires in COVID-19. This table comes from immunoSEQ multiplex PCR, and its TCRdb copy is limited to in-frame clones, with some not included. Of some 35,000 clones listed, less than 90% are singletons. Trimming took 4 bases from V and 3 from J, leaving 14 bases between them. There are 14 residues in the CDR3. From germline, CDR1 is SGHKS and CDR2 YYEKEE (reference sequence). This chain links TRBV5-5 with TRBJ2-7; D not certain. Sequencing input: peripheral blood. The sequence came from a man in his 70s with acute or convalescent COVID-19. The CDR3 spells CASSPSTDYYEQYF. CDR3 in DNA: TGTGCCAGCAGCCCAAGCACCGATTACTACGAGCAGTACTTC.